This section outlines one T cell receptor (beta chain) sequence together with its context. This sample also contains other DNA sequences that code for the same CDR3. The method was immunoSEQ multiplex PCR; TCRdb's version includes in-frame clones alone and lacks a portion of them. Counted here are more than 2,000,000 clones, over 85% occurring once; the ten biggest clones make up around 0.14%. CDR3 size: 15 residues. CDR1 and CDR2 (germline): MNHEY, SVGAGI. J was trimmed by 1 base and V by 4 bases; bases with no gene match: 2. This entry belongs to a study of shared clonotypes between healthy human individuals.

What was sequenced was naive CD4+ T cells sorted from blood. As for subset: CD45RA+ positively selected. The genes are TRBV6-5 and TRBJ2-3; 10 bases agree with TRBD2. The TCR originated in a man between 18 and 29 years old in good health. The CDR3 loop is CASSSGTSGTDTQYF. CDR3 sequence (DNA): TGTGCCAGCAGTTCCGGGACTAGCGGCACAGATACGCAGTATTTT.